This T cell receptor beta chain originates from a study of blood T cell repertoires in COVID-19. Data came from immunoSEQ multiplex PCR; TCRdb stores just in-frame clones and leaves some out. The data contain about 240,000 clones, approximately 83% of them seen just once; the ten biggest clones take up just over 3%. The J segment lost 4 bases and the V segment lost 4 bases, leaving 7 bases of the junction unmatched. This CDR3 is 15 amino acids long. Germline values: CDR1 LGHDT, CDR2 YNNKEL (reference sequence). The sample holds one count of this clone. This receptor was identified in a woman aged 25-40 years who had recovered from COVID-19. The chain combines TRBV3-1 (or the pseudogene TRBV3-2) with TRBJ2-7, with 10 positions matching TRBD2. Sequencing was performed on peripheral blood. In nucleotides, the CDR3 is TGTGCCAGCAGCCTGGAGCGGGGGGGCCGGTACGAGCAGTACTTC. It translates to CASSLERGGRYEQYF.